The 15 T cell receptor beta chains reported below all come from one sample, sequenced in a study of identical twins. TCRdb ran MiXCR on the 5' RACE reads and lists one entry per CDR3 protein. The repertoire holds under 1 million distinct CDR3 sequences, with 12% as singletons. This same sample was also part of a study on yellow fever vaccine responses in identical twins.

The sample was PBMCs. The receptors were sampled from a woman aged 18 to 35 in good health.

V and J are TRBV29-1 and TRBJ2-7, with D perhaps matching TRBD1 (5 bases). This CDR3 contains 13 residues. V lost 5 bases to trimming and J lost 7 bases, with 18 bases between them. Per germline, CDR1 SQVTM and CDR2 ANQGSEA. As DNA, the CDR3 is TGCAGCGTTACGAGACAGTGGCTTCGAGAGCAGTACGTC. Protein: CSVTRQWLREQYV.

This chain uses TRBV12-3 or TRBV12-4 with TRBJ2-7; perhaps TRBD1 as D (6 bases). The V end lost 5 bases, the J end lost 1 base, and 12 bases lay between the germline ends. The length of the CDR3 is 14 residues. In DNA, the CDR3 is TGTGCCAGCAGTCCGACAGGAGGATCCTACGAGCAGTACGTC. Protein product: CASSPTGGSYEQYV.

The table lists this clonotype with a few counts. The chain links TRBV6-5 to TRBJ2-5; a possible D gene is TRBD1 (6 bases). Per the germline V gene, CDR1 is MNHEY and CDR2 is SVGAGI. V lost 2 bases and J 5 bases, leaving 12 bases between the germline ends. The CDR3 is 14 residues long. The CDR3 DNA reads as TGTGCCAGCAGTTACGATAACAGGGTTGAGACCCAGTACTTC. Its translation: CASSYDNRVETQYF.

The chain couples TRBV2 to TRBJ1-2; D gene unclear. The V end lost 7 bases, the J end lost 2 bases, and 5 bases lay between the germline ends. The CDR3 runs to 11 residues. Germline V gene lookup returns CDR1 SNHLY and CDR2 FYNNEI. CDR3: CASTPNYGYTF. In DNA, the CDR3 is TGTGCCAGCACTCCGAACTATGGCTACACCTTC.

This clonotype was recorded only once. V is TRBV20-1 and J is TRBJ2-1, with 11 bases identical to TRBD2. The CDR3 is 17 amino acids. The germline gives CDR1 DFQATT, CDR2 SNEGSKA (reference sequence). The CDR3 coding sequence is TGCTGCGCTAGAGTTCCCCCAACTAGCGGGGGCTACAATGAGCAGTTCTTC. It codes for CCARVPPTSGGYNEQFF.

This clonotype was observed a few times. The chain uses TRBV9 and TRBJ2-6, with D possibly matching TRBD1 (6 bases). Trimming removed 7 bases at V and 0 bases at J, with 17 bases between. CDR3 length equals 17 residues. From germline, CDR1 is SGDLS and CDR2 YYNGEE. Here the CDR3 reads CASEEGQTYSGANVLTF. The DNA of the CDR3 is TGTGCCAGCGAGGAAGGACAGACGTACTCTGGGGCCAACGTCCTGACTTTC. Using reference TRBV9 and TRBJ2-6 for the parts outside the CDR3, the full variable domain is DSGVTQTPKHLITATGQRVTLRCSPRSGDLSVYWYQQSLDQGLQFLIQYYNGEERAKGNILERFSAQQFPDLHSELNLSSLELGDSALYFCASEEGQTYSGANVLTFGAGSRLTVL.

The table lists this clonotype with a few counts. V gene TRBV12-3 or TRBV12-4 combines with J gene TRBJ2-5; D may match TRBD1 or TRBD2 (5 bases each). This CDR3 has 15 amino acids. Trimming pared 5 bases from V and 0 bases from J, leaving 13 bases between. The chain's CDR3 is CASSPFEGYQETQYF. The CDR3 coding sequence is TGTGCCAGCAGTCCCTTCGAGGGGTACCAAGAGACCCAGTACTTC.

This clonotype came up many times. This chain links TRBV9 with TRBJ2-1, with 9 positions matching TRBD2. Germline V gene data show CDR1 as SGDLS and CDR2 as YYNGEE. CDR3 length: 15 amino acids. The V gene end was trimmed by 3 bases and the J gene end by 8 bases; junction bases not matched to a gene: 9. DNA of the CDR3: TGTGCCAGCAGCGGTAGCGGGAGCCTGGGACATGAGCAGTTCTTC. It translates to CASSGSGSLGHEQFF.

This clonotype was seen ten or more times. The chain combines TRBV12-3 or TRBV12-4 with TRBJ2-2; 8 bases align to TRBD1. V dropped 5 bases and J dropped 6; count of bases not matched to a gene: 8. There are 15 residues in the CDR3. CDR3 protein: CASSTNRGKAGELFF. Here the CDR3 DNA reads TGTGCCAGCAGTACGAACAGGGGGAAGGCCGGGGAGCTGTTTTTT.

This chain connects TRBV10-3 to TRBJ2-7; no definite D call. Per germline, CDR1 ENHRY and CDR2 SYGVKD. The length of the CDR3 is 13 residues. Trimming shortened V by 4 bases and J by 4 bases, and 11 bases separated the two germline ends. The CDR3 nucleotides read TGTGCCATCAGTGCGTATCTCACGTACGAGCAGTACGTC. Translated, it gives CAISAYLTYEQYV.

This clonotype was counted a few times. The chain couples TRBV18 to TRBJ2-4; D is unresolved. The V gene's germline CDR1 is KGHSH and CDR2 LQKENI. The CDR3 consists of 15 residues. The V and J ends lost 2 bases and 0 bases respectively, with 8 bases between them. CDR3 in amino acids: CASSPEELAKNIQYF. The CDR3 nucleotides are TGTGCCAGCTCACCAGAAGAACTAGCCAAAAACATTCAGTACTTC.

This clonotype has a handful of counts. This chain links TRBV12-3 or TRBV12-4 with TRBJ2-2; 8 bases agree with TRBD1. The trim removed 5 bases at V and 4 bases at J, leaving 9 bases unmatched. This CDR3 has 16 amino acids. The CDR3 loop is CASSPLQGAFTGELFF. The CDR3 coding sequence is TGTGCCAGCAGTCCCCTCCAGGGGGCGTTCACCGGGGAGCTGTTTTTT.

CDR3: CASSLDGTGTYEQYF. The CDR3 nucleotides read TGCGCCAGCAGCTTGGACGGGACAGGCACCTACGAGCAGTACTTC. The chain couples TRBV5-1 to TRBJ2-7; 8 nucleotides line up with TRBD1. V gave up 0 bases and J gave up 2 bases; unmatched junction bases: 4. This CDR3 contains 15 residues. Germline V gene lookup returns CDR1 SGHRS and CDR2 YFSETQ.

A few counts support this clonotype. The J gene is TRBJ2-3, the V gene TRBV20-1; 9 bases line up with TRBD2. Per the germline V gene, CDR1 is DFQATT and CDR2 is SNEGSKA (reference sequence). V dropped 1 base and J dropped 2; count of bases not matched to a gene: 13. The CDR3 is made up of 18 amino acids. In DNA, the CDR3 is TGCAGTGCTAGAGGGACACCGGGGGTAGCGGGAGCCACAGATACGCAGTATTTT. This encodes CSARGTPGVAGATDTQYF.

This clonotype came up once. The V call is TRBV3-1, the J call TRBJ2-2, with TRBD2 identical over 9 bases. Per the germline V gene, CDR1 is LGHDT and CDR2 is YNNKEL (reference sequence). V dropped 6 bases and J dropped 1; count of bases not matched to a gene: 6. This CDR3 region has 16 residues. CDR3 loop: CASRLSTSGNTGELFF. The CDR3 region has the DNA TGTGCCAGCAGGCTTTCGACTAGCGGGAACACCGGGGAGCTGTTTTTT.